The 24 T cell receptor beta chains reported below all come from one sample, sequenced in a study of cytomegalovirus exposure and HLA in healthy donors. It was with 60 Vbeta and 13 Jbeta primers that the PCR ran. Method: immunoSEQ multiplex PCR; TCRdb's copy keeps in-frame clones and lacks some. The data contain approximately 160,000 clones, roughly 80% of them singletons. The specimen was PBMCs. The receptors shown here come from a male donor in good health and CMV-seronegative.

For this clone: The junction does not match germline at one end; this may be a read error. The chain employs TRBV5-5 and TRBJ1-2; D remains ambiguous. Germline CDR1 SGHKS, CDR2 YYEKEE (reference sequence). The CDR3 loop spans 14 amino acids. The CDR3: CASSLSRATYGYTF. The CDR3 nucleotides read TGTGCTAGCAGCTTGTCGAGGGCGACCTATGGCTACACCTTC.

The sample holds one count of this clone. V gene TRBV10-1 combines with J gene TRBJ2-1; 8 bases agree with TRBD2. V lost 3 bases, J lost 15 bases, and 7 bases stayed unmatched. From germline, CDR1 is WNHNN and CDR2 SYGVQD (reference sequence). This CDR3 region has 12 residues. As DNA, the CDR3 is TGCGCCAGCAGTGACCCGGGACTAGGTCTGTTCTTC. Translating it yields CASSDPGLGLFF.

This clone appeared a single time. The V and J genes are TRBV6-1 and TRBJ2-7; TRBD2 matches at 9 bases. The V gene's germline CDR1 is MNHNS and CDR2 SASEGT. The CDR3 consists of 20 residues. J was trimmed by 2 bases and V by 2 bases; bases with no gene match: 19. The CDR3 is CASSERGPATFGGRAYEQYF. The DNA for the CDR3 is TGTGCCAGCAGTGAAAGGGGACCGGCAACTTTTGGCGGGAGGGCCTACGAGCAGTACTTC.

The chain employs TRBV11-2 and TRBJ2-2, with TRBD1 matching 10 bases. Germline CDR1 reads SGHAT; CDR2 reads FQNNGV. The CDR3 totals 16 residues. V was clipped by 6 bases and J by 4 bases; unmatched bases: 8. The CDR3 is CASRTDRGRGTGELFF. In DNA form, the CDR3 reads TGTGCCAGCAGAACTGACAGGGGGCGAGGCACCGGGGAGCTGTTTTTT.

This clone showed up just a few times. Sequence at one end of the junction differs from germline and may be a read error. The genes are TRBV25-1 and TRBJ2-1; TRBD2 aligns across 7 bases. Per germline, CDR1 MGHDK and CDR2 SYGVNS. The length of the CDR3 is 13 residues. As DNA, the CDR3 is TGTGCCACCACCGTCTCCTCCCACGGGGGGTTACTCTTC. Translation: CATTVSSHGGLLF.

This clone was counted a single time. The chain employs TRBV7-2 and TRBJ2-5; unclear D gene. The germline V gene has CDR1 SGHTA and CDR2 FQGNSA. V shed 5 bases and J shed 2 bases, with 15 bases lying between them. The CDR3 loop spans 15 amino acids. CDR3 nucleotide sequence: TGTGCCAGCAGCCCTCTCCGGAGCGTACAAGAGACCCAGTACTTC. Translated: CASSPLRSVQETQYF.

This sequence joins TRBV15 and TRBJ2-2, with 10 bases aligning to TRBD1. The CDR3 is 16 residues long. Per germline, CDR1 LNHNV and CDR2 YYDKDF (reference sequence). J gave up 5 bases and V 7 bases, and 10 bases lay outside the gene matches. The CDR3 loop reads CATTRGGQGRTGELFF. The CDR3 DNA is TGTGCCACCACCCGAGGGGGACAGGGGAGGACCGGGGAGCTGTTTTTT.

V and J are TRBV11-1 and TRBJ2-6; unclear D gene. The CDR3 totals 13 residues. The germline V and J ends were trimmed by 8 bases and 3 bases, with 8 bases remaining between them. Germline V CDR1 and CDR2: SGHAT, FQDESV (reference sequence). CDR3 loop: CASVRLGANVLTF. CDR3 nucleotides: TGTGCCAGCGTCAGGCTTGGGGCCAACGTCCTGACTTTC.

This chain links TRBV18 with TRBJ1-6; TRBD1 might be the D (5 bases). The CDR3 loop spans 14 amino acids. V was clipped by 4 bases and J by 1 base, with 5 bases between them. From germline, CDR1 is KGHSH and CDR2 LQKENI. Here the CDR3 reads CASSQGSYNSPLHF. CDR3 bases: TGTGCCAGCTCACAGGGGTCCTATAATTCACCCCTCCACTTT.

This clone has only a few counts. The same CDR3 can be traced to other DNA sequences in this sample. The chain employs TRBV5-4 and TRBJ1-1; no firm D call. The CDR3 length is 12 residues. Germline V lookup: CDR1 SGHNT, CDR2 YYREEE (reference sequence). Trimming left V 2 bases short and J 6 bases short, with 8 bases between. The CDR3 nucleotides read TGTGCCAGCAGCTTTGGAGACTCTGAAGCTTTCTTT. As protein: CASSFGDSEAFF.

The V gene is TRBV11-2, the J gene TRBJ2-7; possibly TRBD2 for D (6 bases). This CDR3 contains 14 residues. Germline V gives CDR1 SGHAT, CDR2 FQNNGV. Trimming shortened V by 0 bases and J by 2 bases, and 8 bases separated the two germline ends. The CDR3 loop is CASSLDPGAYEQYF. CDR3 nucleotide sequence: TGTGCCAGCAGCTTAGATCCGGGGGCCTACGAGCAGTACTTC. Full variable domain (outside the CDR3, taken from reference TRBV11-2 and TRBJ2-7): EAGVAQSPRYKIIEKRQSVAFWCNPISGHATLYWYQQILGQGPKLLIQFQNNGVVDDSQLPKDRFSAERLKGVDSTLKIQPAKLEDSAVYLCASSLDPGAYEQYFGPGTRLTVT.

This clone turned up a few times. The J gene is TRBJ2-7, the V gene TRBV6-5; D is possibly TRBD2 (5 bases). CDR3 length: 14 amino acids. Germline values: CDR1 MNHEY, CDR2 SVGAGI. Trimming took off 6 bases at V and 3 bases at J, with 15 bases between the two ends. DNA of the CDR3: TGTGCCAGCAGGCGGGCTTTAACCTACTACGAGCAGTACTTC. It codes for CASRRALTYYEQYF.

The table lists this clone with a count of one. The rearrangement joins TRBV28 to TRBJ1-5; D is possibly TRBD1 (6 bases). Germline CDR1 is MDHEN and CDR2 is SYDVKM. Trimming took 4 bases from V and 3 from J, leaving 10 bases between them. The CDR3 has 14 residues. The DNA for the CDR3 is TGTGCCAGCAGTTATTACAGGGACAATCAGCCCCAGCATTTT. Protein sequence: CASSYYRDNQPQHF.

The chain links TRBV27 to TRBJ2-5; the D gene is possibly TRBD1 (5 bases). With 1 base removed from V and 4 bases from J, the gap between germline ends came to 7 bases. The V gene's germline CDR1 is MNHEY and CDR2 SMNVEV (reference sequence). The CDR3 has 13 residues. The CDR3 here is CASSLFQGETQYF. In nucleotides, the CDR3 is TGTGCCAGCAGTTTATTCCAGGGAGAGACCCAGTACTTC.

V gene TRBV18 combines with J gene TRBJ1-6; 10 bases match TRBD1. CDR1 is KGHSH, CDR2 LQKENI, per germline. The CDR3 totals 14 residues. The V and J ends lost 3 bases and 9 bases, in that order; junction bases with no gene match: 2. The CDR3 spells CASSPGQGTSPLHF. CDR3 sequence (DNA): TGTGCCAGCTCACCGGGACAGGGGACTTCACCCCTCCACTTT.

The chain uses TRBV5-6 and TRBJ1-2; 9 positions match TRBD1. The CDR3 runs to 15 residues. The germline V gene has CDR1 SGHDT and CDR2 YYEEEE. The V segment lost 4 bases and the J segment 3 bases; nucleotides outside the gene matches: 7. The CDR3 nucleotides are TGTGCCAGCAGCATCCGGGACAGGGATTACTATGGCTACACCTTC. As protein: CASSIRDRDYYGYTF.

The chain employs TRBV15 and TRBJ1-1; 8 bases agree with TRBD1. Unmatched junction bases numbered 7, after V lost 1 base and J lost 3 bases. The CDR3 has 16 amino acids. CDR1 is LNHNV, CDR2 YYDKDF, per germline (reference sequence). For the CDR3, the DNA is TGTGCCACCAGCAGAGGTCAGACAGGGGCGTACACTGAAGCTTTCTTT. Translated, it gives CATSRGQTGAYTEAFF.

J is TRBJ2-7 and V is TRBV4-3; tentatively, D is TRBD2 (6 bases). CDR3 size: 16 residues. Between the trimmed V and J ends, which lost 0 bases and 6 bases, there was a span of 18 bases. Germline CDR1 reads LGHNA; CDR2 reads YSLEER. The CDR3 is CASSQDEGTPPFEQYF. As DNA, the CDR3 is TGCGCCAGCAGCCAAGATGAAGGGACTCCCCCCTTCGAGCAGTACTTC.

J is TRBJ2-7 and V is TRBV15; a possible D gene is TRBD2 (6 bases). The CDR3 runs to 14 residues. Deletions cut 0 bases from V and 6 bases from J, with 12 bases between. The germline V gene has CDR1 LNHNV and CDR2 YYDKDF (reference sequence). The CDR3 bases are TGTGCCACCAGCAGAGAATCTTTAGCGGCCGAGCAGTACTTC. Its protein is CATSRESLAAEQYF.

The V call is TRBV7-9, the J call TRBJ2-7; 9 bases match TRBD1. The J segment lost 6 bases and the V segment lost 3 bases, leaving 6 bases of the junction unmatched. The CDR3 has 14 residues. Germline V gene sequence: CDR1 SEHNR, CDR2 FQNEAQ (reference sequence). The CDR3 nucleotides are TGTGCCAGCAGCTTCGGGACAGGGCTCCCCGAGCAGTACTTC. Translation: CASSFGTGLPEQYF.

The V and J genes are TRBV6-5 and TRBJ2-5; TRBD2 might be the D (5 bases). CDR1 and CDR2 (germline): MNHEY, SVGAGI. Trimming shortened V by 0 bases and J by 1 base, and 9 bases separated the two germline ends. CDR3 length equals 15 residues. CDR3 residues: CASSYSGVGQETQYF. DNA of the CDR3: TGTGCCAGCAGTTACTCCGGGGTGGGCCAAGAGACCCAGTACTTC.

V and J are TRBV10-3 and TRBJ2-1, with TRBD2 identical over 9 bases. The germline V gene encodes CDR1 ENHRY and CDR2 SYGVKD. The V segment lost 6 bases and the J segment 2 bases; nucleotides outside the gene matches: 2. CDR3 length: 14 amino acids. The CDR3 sequence is CAIRGTSPYNEQFF. The CDR3, as DNA: TGTGCCATCAGAGGGACTAGCCCCTACAATGAGCAGTTCTTC.

The chain joins TRBV2 to TRBJ1-6; 8 bases agree with TRBD1. Losses at the gene ends were 4 bases for V and 0 bases for J; bases not matched to a gene: 5. The CDR3 is made up of 17 amino acids. Germline values: CDR1 SNHLY, CDR2 FYNNEI. CDR3 coding DNA: TGTGCCAGCAGTGGCCCAGGGGGCGCCTCCTATAATTCACCCCTCCACTTT. Its protein is CASSGPGGASYNSPLHF.

In DNA form, the CDR3 reads TGCGCCAGCAGCTCGGGACAGTACTCCTACGAGCAGTACTTC. Protein product: CASSSGQYSYEQYF. The chain uses TRBV5-1 and TRBJ2-7; TRBD1 aligns across 7 bases. Germline trimming cut 3 bases from V and 0 bases from J; bases unmatched to any gene: 3. The V gene's germline CDR1 is SGHRS and CDR2 YFSETQ. The CDR3 is made up of 14 amino acids. Together with reference TRBV5-1 and TRBJ2-7, the CDR3 gives the full variable domain: KAGVTQTPRYLIKTRGQQVTLSCSPISGHRSVSWYQQTPGQGLQFLFEYFSETQRNKGNFPGRFSGRQFSNSRSEMNVSTLELGDSALYLCASSSGQYSYEQYFGPGTRLTVT.